The 3 T cell receptor beta chains reported below all come from one sample, sequenced in a study of blood T cell repertoires in COVID-19. Only in-frame clones appear in the TCRdb table, and some are missing; sequencing was by immunoSEQ multiplex PCR. Of about 59,000 clones listed, around 79% were seen once; the top ten hold approximately 15%. Sequences were obtained from peripheral blood. These receptor sequences come from a woman in her 70s with acute or convalescent COVID-19.

This clone has only a few counts. The chain joins TRBV5-1 to TRBJ1-6; 9 positions match TRBD1. With 3 bases clipped from V and 5 bases from J, the junction kept 3 bases outside the gene matches. Per germline, CDR1 SGHRS and CDR2 YFSETQ. The CDR3 covers 15 residues. CDR3 loop: CASSWGDRDNSPLHF. For the CDR3, the DNA is TGCGCCAGCAGCTGGGGGGACAGGGATAATTCACCCCTCCACTTT. Drawing the rest from reference TRBV5-1 and TRBJ1-6, the complete variable domain is KAGVTQTPRYLIKTRGQQVTLSCSPISGHRSVSWYQQTPGQGLQFLFEYFSETQRNKGNFPGRFSGRQFSNSRSEMNVSTLELGDSALYLCASSWGDRDNSPLHFGNGTRLTVT.

This sequence joins TRBV13 and TRBJ1-5; D remains unclear. The CDR3 has 12 residues. V was shortened by 5 bases and J by 4 bases, with 6 bases between the two germline ends. CDR1 is PRHDT and CDR2 is FYEKMQ in the germline V gene (reference sequence). The CDR3 sequence is CASSAQNQPQHF. CDR3 sequence (DNA): TGTGCCAGCAGCGCCCAGAATCAGCCCCAGCATTTT.

This clone has only one observation. The J gene is TRBJ1-2, the V gene TRBV6-5; D is unclear. V lost 0 bases, J lost 2 bases, and 10 bases lay in between. The CDR3 runs to 15 residues. Germline CDR1 MNHEY, CDR2 SVGAGI. The CDR3 loop reads CASSYSINRNYGYTF. The CDR3, as DNA: TGTGCCAGCAGTTACTCGATAAACAGAAACTATGGCTACACCTTC.